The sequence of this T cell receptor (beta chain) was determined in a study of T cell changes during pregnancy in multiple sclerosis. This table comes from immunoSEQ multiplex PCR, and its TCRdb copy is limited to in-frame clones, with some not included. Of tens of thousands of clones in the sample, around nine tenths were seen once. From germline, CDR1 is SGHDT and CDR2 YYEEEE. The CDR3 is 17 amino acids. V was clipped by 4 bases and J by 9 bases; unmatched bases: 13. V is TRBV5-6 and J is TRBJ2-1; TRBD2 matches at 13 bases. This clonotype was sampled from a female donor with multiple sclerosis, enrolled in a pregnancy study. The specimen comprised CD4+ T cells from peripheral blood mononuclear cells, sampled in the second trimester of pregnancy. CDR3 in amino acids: CASSHSPTSGRASEQFF. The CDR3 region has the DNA TGTGCCAGCAGCCACTCCCCCACTAGCGGGAGGGCCAGTGAGCAGTTCTTC.